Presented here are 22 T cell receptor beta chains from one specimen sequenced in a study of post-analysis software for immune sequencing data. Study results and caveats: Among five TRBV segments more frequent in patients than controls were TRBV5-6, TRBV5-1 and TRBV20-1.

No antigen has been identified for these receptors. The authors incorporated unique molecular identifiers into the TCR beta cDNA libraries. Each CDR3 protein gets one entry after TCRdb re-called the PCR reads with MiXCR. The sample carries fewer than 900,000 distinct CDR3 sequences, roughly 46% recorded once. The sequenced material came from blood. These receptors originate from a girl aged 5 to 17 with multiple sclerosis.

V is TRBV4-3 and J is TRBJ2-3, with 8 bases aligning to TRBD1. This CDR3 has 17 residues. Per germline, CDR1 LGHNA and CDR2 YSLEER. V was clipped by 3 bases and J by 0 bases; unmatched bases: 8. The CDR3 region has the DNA TGCGCCAGCAGCCACTCAGGGGGCCGCTATAGCACAGATACGCAGTATTTT. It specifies CASSHSGGRYSTDTQYF.

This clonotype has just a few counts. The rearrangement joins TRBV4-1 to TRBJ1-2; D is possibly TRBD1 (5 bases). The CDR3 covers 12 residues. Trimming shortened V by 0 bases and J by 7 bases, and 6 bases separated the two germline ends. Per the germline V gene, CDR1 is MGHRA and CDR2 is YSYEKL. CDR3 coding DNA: TGCGCCAGCAGCCAAGATGGGGCTGGCTACACCTTC. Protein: CASSQDGAGYTF.

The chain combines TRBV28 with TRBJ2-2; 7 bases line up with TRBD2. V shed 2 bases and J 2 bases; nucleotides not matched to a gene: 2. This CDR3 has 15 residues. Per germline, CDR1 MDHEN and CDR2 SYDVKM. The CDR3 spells CASSLLAENTGELFF. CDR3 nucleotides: TGTGCCAGCAGTTTACTAGCGGAAAACACCGGGGAGCTGTTTTTT.

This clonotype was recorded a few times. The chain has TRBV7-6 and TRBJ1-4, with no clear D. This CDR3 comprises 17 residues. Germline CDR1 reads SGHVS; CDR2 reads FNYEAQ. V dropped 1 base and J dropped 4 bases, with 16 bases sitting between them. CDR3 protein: CASSLGKRWAGNEKLFF. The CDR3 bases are TGTGCCAGCAGCTTAGGCAAGCGATGGGCGGGTAATGAAAAACTGTTTTTT.

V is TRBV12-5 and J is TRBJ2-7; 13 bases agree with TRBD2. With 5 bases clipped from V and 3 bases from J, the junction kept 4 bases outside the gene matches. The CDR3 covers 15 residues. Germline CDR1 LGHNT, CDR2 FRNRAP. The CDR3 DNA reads TGTGCTAGTGGTCTTGGACTAGCGGGAGACTACGAGCAGTACTTC. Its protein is CASGLGLAGDYEQYF.

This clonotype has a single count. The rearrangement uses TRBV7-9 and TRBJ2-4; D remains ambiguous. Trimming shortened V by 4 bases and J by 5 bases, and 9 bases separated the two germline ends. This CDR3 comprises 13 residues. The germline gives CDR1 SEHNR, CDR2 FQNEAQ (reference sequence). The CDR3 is CASSWLRENIQYF. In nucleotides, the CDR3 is TGTGCCAGCAGCTGGCTTCGGGAAAACATTCAGTACTTC.

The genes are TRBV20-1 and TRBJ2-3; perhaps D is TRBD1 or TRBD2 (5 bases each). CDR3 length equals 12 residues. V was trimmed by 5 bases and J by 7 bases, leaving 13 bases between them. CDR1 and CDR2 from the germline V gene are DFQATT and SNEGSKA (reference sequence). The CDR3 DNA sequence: TGCAGTGCTCGCCCTGGGGGAAATACGCAGTATTTT. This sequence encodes CSARPGGNTQYF.

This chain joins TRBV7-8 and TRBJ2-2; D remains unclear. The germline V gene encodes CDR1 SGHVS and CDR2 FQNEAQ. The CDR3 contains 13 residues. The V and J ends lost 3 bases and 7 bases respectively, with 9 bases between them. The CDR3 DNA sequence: TGTGCCAGCAGCTTTCTTAAAGGCGGGGAGCTGTTTTTT. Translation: CASSFLKGGELFF.

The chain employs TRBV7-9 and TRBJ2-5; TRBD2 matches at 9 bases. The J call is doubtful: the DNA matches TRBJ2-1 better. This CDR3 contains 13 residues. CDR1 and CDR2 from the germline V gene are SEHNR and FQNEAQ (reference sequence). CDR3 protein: CASSPSPSGKQFF. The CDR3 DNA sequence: TGTGCCAGCAGCCCATCCCCTAGCGGGAAGCAGTTCTTC.

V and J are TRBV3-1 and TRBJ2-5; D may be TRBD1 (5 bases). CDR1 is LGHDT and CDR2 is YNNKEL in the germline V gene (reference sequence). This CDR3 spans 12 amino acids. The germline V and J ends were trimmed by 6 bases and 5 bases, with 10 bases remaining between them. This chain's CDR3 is CASRRGMETQYF. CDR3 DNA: TGTGCCAGCAGAAGGGGAATGGAGACCCAGTACTTC.

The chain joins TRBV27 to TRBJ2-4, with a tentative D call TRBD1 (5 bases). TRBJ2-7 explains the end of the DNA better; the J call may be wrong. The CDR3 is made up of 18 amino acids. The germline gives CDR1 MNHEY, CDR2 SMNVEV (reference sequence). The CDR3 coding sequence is TGTGCCAGCAGTGGCAGACAGCCTAGTGCGACTTATTCCTACGAGCAGTACTTC. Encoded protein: CASSGRQPSATYSYEQYF.

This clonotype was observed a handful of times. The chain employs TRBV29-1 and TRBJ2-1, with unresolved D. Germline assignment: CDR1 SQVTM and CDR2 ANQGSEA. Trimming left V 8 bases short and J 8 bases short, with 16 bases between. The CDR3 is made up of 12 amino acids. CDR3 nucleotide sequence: TGCAGCTTTGCTCGGGTCGGCTATGAGCAGTTCTTC. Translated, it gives CSFARVGYEQFF.

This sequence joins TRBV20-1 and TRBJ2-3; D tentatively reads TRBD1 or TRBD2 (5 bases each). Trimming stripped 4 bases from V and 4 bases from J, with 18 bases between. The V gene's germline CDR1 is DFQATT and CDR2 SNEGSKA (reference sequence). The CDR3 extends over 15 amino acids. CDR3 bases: TGCAGTGCTAACGGGGCCCAGGAGATGGCAGATACGCAGTATTTT. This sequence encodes CSANGAQEMADTQYF.

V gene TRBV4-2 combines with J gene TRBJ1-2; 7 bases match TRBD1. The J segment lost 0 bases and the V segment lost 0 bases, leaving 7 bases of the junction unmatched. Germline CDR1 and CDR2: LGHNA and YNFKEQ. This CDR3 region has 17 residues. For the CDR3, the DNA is TGTGCCAGCAGCCAAGAAAACCGGGACAGAGCTAACTATGGCTACACCTTC. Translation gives CASSQENRDRANYGYTF.

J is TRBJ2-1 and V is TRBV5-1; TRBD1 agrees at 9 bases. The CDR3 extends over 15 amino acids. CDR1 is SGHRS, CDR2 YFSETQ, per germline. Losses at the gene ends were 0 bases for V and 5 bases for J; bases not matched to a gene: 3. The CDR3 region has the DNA TGCGCCAGCAGCTTGGGGGGGACAGGGCACAATGAGCAGTTCTTC. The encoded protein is CASSLGGTGHNEQFF.

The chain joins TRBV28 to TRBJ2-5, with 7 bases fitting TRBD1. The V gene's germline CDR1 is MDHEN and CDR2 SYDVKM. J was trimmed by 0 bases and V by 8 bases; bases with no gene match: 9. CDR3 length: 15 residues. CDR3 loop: CASGLRQGDQETQYF. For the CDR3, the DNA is TGTGCCAGCGGGTTGAGGCAGGGGGACCAAGAGACCCAGTACTTC.

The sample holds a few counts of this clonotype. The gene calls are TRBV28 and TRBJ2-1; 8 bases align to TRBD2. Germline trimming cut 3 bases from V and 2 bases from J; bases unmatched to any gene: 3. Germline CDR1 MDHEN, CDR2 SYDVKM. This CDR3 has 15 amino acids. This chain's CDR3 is CASSFNGRAYNEQFF. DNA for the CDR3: TGTGCCAGCAGTTTTAACGGGAGGGCCTACAATGAGCAGTTCTTC.

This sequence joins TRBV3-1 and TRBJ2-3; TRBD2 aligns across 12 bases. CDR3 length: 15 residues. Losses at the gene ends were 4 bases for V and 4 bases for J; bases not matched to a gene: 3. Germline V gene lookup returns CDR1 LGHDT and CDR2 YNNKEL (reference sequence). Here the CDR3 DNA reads TGTGCCAGCAGCCGACTAGCGGGAGACCCAGATACGCAGTATTTT. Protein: CASSRLAGDPDTQYF.

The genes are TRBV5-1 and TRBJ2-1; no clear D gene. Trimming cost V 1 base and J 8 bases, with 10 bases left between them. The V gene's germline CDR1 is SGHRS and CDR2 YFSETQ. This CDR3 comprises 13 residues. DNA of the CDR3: TGCGCCAGCAGCTTGATGCCAGTCGATGAGCAGTTCTTC. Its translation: CASSLMPVDEQFF.

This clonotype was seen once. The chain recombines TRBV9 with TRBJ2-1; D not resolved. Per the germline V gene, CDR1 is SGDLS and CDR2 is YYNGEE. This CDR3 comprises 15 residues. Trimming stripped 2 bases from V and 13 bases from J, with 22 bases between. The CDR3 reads CASSVPDGSQETQFF. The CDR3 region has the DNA TGTGCCAGCAGCGTCCCCGACGGGTCCCAAGAGACCCAGTTCTTC. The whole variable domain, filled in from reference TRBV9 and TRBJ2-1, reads DSGVTQTPKHLITATGQRVTLRCSPRSGDLSVYWYQQSLDQGLQFLIQYYNGEERAKGNILERFSAQQFPDLHSELNLSSLELGDSALYFCASSVPDGSQETQFFGPGTRLTVL.

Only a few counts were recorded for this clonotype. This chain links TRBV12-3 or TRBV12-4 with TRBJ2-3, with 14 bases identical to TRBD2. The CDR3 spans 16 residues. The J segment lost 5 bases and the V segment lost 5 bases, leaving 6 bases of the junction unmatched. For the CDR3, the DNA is TGTGCCAGCAGTCAGGGACTAGCGGGAGTGGGAGATACGCAGTATTTT. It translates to CASSQGLAGVGDTQYF.

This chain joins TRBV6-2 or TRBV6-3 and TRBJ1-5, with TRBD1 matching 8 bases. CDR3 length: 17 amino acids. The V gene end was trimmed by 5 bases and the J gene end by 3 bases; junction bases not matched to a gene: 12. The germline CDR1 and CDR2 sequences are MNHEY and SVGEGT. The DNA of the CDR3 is TGTGCCAGCAGTCCGTGGACAGGGTTAGGGTTCAATCAGCCCCAGCATTTT. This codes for CASSPWTGLGFNQPQHF.